The 21 T cell receptor beta chains presented below share a single source sample, sequenced in a study of CD8+CD57+ T cells in acquired aplastic anemia. Genomic DNA, the template, was used for profiling of the TCR beta VDJ and CDR3. A single record per CDR3 protein comes from TCRdb applying MiXCR to the reads. This sample has around 190,000 distinct CDR3 sequences, with approximately 60% found just once. The sequencing input was sorted CD4+, CD8+, or CD8+CD57+ T cells (not recorded which) from PBMCs. Every receptor here comes from a human donor in good health.

Turning to this clonotype: A much bigger clone sits one base away, suggesting this may be a read error. The rearrangement links TRBV25-1 to TRBJ2-2; weak D call: TRBD2 (7 bases). This CDR3 is 16 amino acids long. The germline V gene has CDR1 MGHDK and CDR2 SYGVNS. The CDR3 loop reads CAGSDPGGGATGELFF. The CDR3 nucleotides read TGTGCCGGCAGTGATCCGGGGGGCGGCGCCACCGGGGAGCTGTTTTTT.

The DNA for the CDR3 is TGTGCCAGCAGCTTGGTCGGTGGACCGGCCTACGAGCAGTACTTC. Amino acids: CASSLVGGPAYEQYF. The genes are TRBV5-6 and TRBJ2-7; D is undetermined. The CDR3 spans 15 residues. Germline lookup yields CDR1 SGHDT and CDR2 YYEEEE. The V and J ends lost 0 bases and 2 bases respectively, with 12 bases between them.

V usage is TRBV12-3 or TRBV12-4 and J usage is TRBJ1-1; D is possibly TRBD1 (5 bases). Trimming shortened V by 7 bases and J by 5 bases, and 23 bases separated the two germline ends. CDR3 length equals 16 residues. DNA for the CDR3: TGTGCCAGCACCCCTCTACCCACGGGGGGGAGGACTGAAGCTTTCTTT. Encoded protein: CASTPLPTGGRTEAFF.

The chain joins TRBV19 to TRBJ2-3, with a possible D match to TRBD1 (6 bases). CDR3 length: 13 amino acids. The V and J ends lost 7 bases and 1 base respectively, with 9 bases between them. CDR1 is LNHDA and CDR2 is SQIVND in the germline V gene (reference sequence). Here the CDR3 reads CASNRVGTDTQYF. The CDR3, as DNA: TGTGCCAGTAACAGGGTCGGCACAGATACGCAGTATTTT.

In DNA, the CDR3 is TGTGCCACCAGTGGCACAGGGGGGACTGAAGCTTTCTTT. Protein: CATSGTGGTEAFF. The rearrangement links TRBV24-1 to TRBJ1-1; 8 bases fit TRBD1. Looked up from germline, CDR1 is KGHDR and CDR2 is SFDVKD. The CDR3 covers 13 residues. With 5 bases clipped from V and 5 bases from J, the junction kept 3 bases outside the gene matches.

V usage is TRBV6-2 or TRBV6-3 and J usage is TRBJ2-1; D perhaps matches TRBD1 (5 bases). The V end lost 8 bases, the J end lost 2 bases, and 13 bases lay between the germline ends. CDR1 and CDR2 from the germline V gene are MNHEY and SVGEGT. CDR3 length: 14 amino acids. CDR3 nucleotide sequence: TGTGCCAGCGAAGTCGACAGAGCCTACAATGAGCAGTTCTTC. Translated: CASEVDRAYNEQFF.

This rearrangement joins TRBV10-3 to TRBJ1-1; D is possibly TRBD1 (6 bases). Looked up from germline, CDR1 is ENHRY and CDR2 is SYGVKD. The germline V and J ends were trimmed by 5 bases and 2 bases, with 12 bases remaining between them. The CDR3 is 14 residues long. CDR3 nucleotides: TGTGCCATCAGTAGGGACACCATAAACACTGAAGCTTTCTTT. It is translated as CAISRDTINTEAFF.

DNA for the CDR3: TGTGCCAGCAGCGTAGGAGTTGTTGAGGGACAGGGGGCGCAGTATTTT. Amino acids: CASSVGVVEGQGAQYF. The V gene is TRBV9, the J gene TRBJ2-3, with 11 nucleotides matching TRBD1. V was pared by 0 bases and J by 10 bases, with 10 bases of the junction left unmatched. CDR1 and CDR2 from the germline V gene are SGDLS and YYNGEE. This CDR3 region has 16 residues.

This chain links TRBV10-3 with TRBJ1-2; 7 nucleotides line up with TRBD1. V was pared by 4 bases and J by 6 bases, with 11 bases of the junction left unmatched. Germline-derived CDR1 and CDR2 are ENHRY and SYGVKD. CDR3 length equals 15 residues. The CDR3 is CAISADITGVHGYTF. CDR3 DNA sequence: TGTGCCATCAGTGCCGATATAACAGGGGTCCATGGCTACACCTTC.

This chain connects TRBV20-1 to TRBJ1-5; 8 nucleotides line up with TRBD1. Germline assignment: CDR1 DFQATT and CDR2 SNEGSKA (reference sequence). V shed 3 bases and J 3 bases; nucleotides not matched to a gene: 7. The CDR3 has 15 residues. In DNA form, the CDR3 reads TGCAGTGCTAGTGTGACAGGGGCGGACAATCAGCCCCAGCATTTT. This codes for CSASVTGADNQPQHF.

The chain recombines TRBV7-9 with TRBJ2-2; 7 nucleotides match TRBD1. Germline CDR1 reads SEHNR; CDR2 reads FQNEAQ (reference sequence). V trimming: 10 bases; J trimming: 1 base; junction bases outside the gene matches: 12. This CDR3 comprises 16 residues. The CDR3 loop is CATQGVQGKNTGELFF. DNA of the CDR3: TGTGCCACCCAGGGGGTGCAAGGCAAGAACACCGGGGAGCTGTTTTTT.

The CDR3 loop reads CASSQTITEAFF. Written as DNA, the CDR3 is TGTGCCAGCTCACAGACGATCACTGAAGCTTTCTTT. The rearrangement joins TRBV18 to TRBJ1-1; D unclear. Germline CDR1 reads KGHSH; CDR2 reads LQKENI. V dropped 4 bases and J dropped 4 bases, with 7 bases sitting between them. The CDR3 is 12 amino acids.

This clonotype occurred once. The chain employs TRBV7-2 and TRBJ2-1, with 7 nucleotides matching TRBD2. CDR1 is SGHTA and CDR2 is FQGNSA in the germline V gene. This CDR3 spans 15 amino acids. V lost 4 bases and J lost 5; bases outside the gene matches: 8. For the CDR3, the DNA is TGTGCCAGCAGCTGGGGGGGTGAAGCAGACAATGAGCAGTTCTTC. Its translation: CASSWGGEADNEQFF.

About this clonotype: Lacking the conserved final phenylalanine or tryptophan, this CDR3 likely reflects a read error. The rearrangement uses TRBV5-4 and TRBJ1-6; D is unclear. The germline gives CDR1 SGHNT, CDR2 YYREEE (reference sequence). This CDR3 spans 14 amino acids. V was clipped by 5 bases and J by 4 bases, with 10 bases between them. CDR3 sequence: CASRNSEYNSPLHS. DNA of the CDR3: TGTGCCAGCAGGAACAGCGAGTATAATTCACCCCTCCACTCT.

This clonotype appeared a few times. The chain has TRBV12-3 or TRBV12-4 and TRBJ1-1, with 8 bases lining up with TRBD1. CDR3 size: 14 residues. V lost 5 bases and J lost 4; bases outside the gene matches: 6. CDR3 sequence: CASSVDRGSTEAFF. The CDR3 nucleotides read TGTGCCAGCAGTGTCGACAGGGGTAGCACTGAAGCTTTCTTT.

The chain employs TRBV2 and TRBJ2-1; the match to TRBD2 covers 10 bases. V shed 5 bases and J 0 bases; nucleotides not matched to a gene: 1. CDR1 and CDR2 from the germline V gene are SNHLY and FYNNEI. CDR3 length equals 15 residues. CDR3 in amino acids: CASSIAGGSYNEQFF. The CDR3 DNA reads as TGTGCCAGCAGTATAGCGGGGGGCTCCTACAATGAGCAGTTCTTC.

This clonotype was found many times. V usage is TRBV9 and J usage is TRBJ2-1; the D gene is possibly TRBD2 (5 bases). Trimming shortened V by 7 bases and J by 5 bases, and 16 bases separated the two germline ends. Germline V gives CDR1 SGDLS, CDR2 YYNGEE. There are 14 residues in the CDR3. The CDR3 spells CASAPTSLNNEQFF. The CDR3 DNA follows: TGTGCCAGCGCTCCTACTAGTCTGAACAATGAGCAGTTCTTC.

The chain couples TRBV5-6 to TRBJ2-3; the D gene could be TRBD1 or TRBD2 (5 bases each). Germline V CDR1 and CDR2: SGHDT, YYEEEE. The CDR3 spans 13 residues. V was clipped by 5 bases and J by 13 bases, with 20 bases between them. The CDR3 here is CASSSGAGYVEYF. The CDR3 nucleotides read TGTGCCAGCAGTTCCGGGGCAGGGTATGTGGAGTATTTT.

This chain uses TRBV25-1 with TRBJ2-1; 9 bases align to TRBD1. The length of the CDR3 is 17 residues. The germline V gene encodes CDR1 MGHDK and CDR2 SYGVNS. Germline trimming cut 2 bases from V and 4 bases from J; bases unmatched to any gene: 9. CDR3 sequence (DNA): TGTGCCAGCAGTGAAACAGGGGGCGCAGGGCTATACAATGAGCAGTTCTTC. As protein: CASSETGGAGLYNEQFF.

The J gene is TRBJ2-2, the V gene TRBV12-3 or TRBV12-4; D call uncertain. V lost 6 bases and J lost 8, with 10 bases in between. CDR3 length equals 12 residues. CDR3 coding DNA: TGTGCCAGCAGCCCCGGATGGGGGGAGCTGTTTTTT. Translating gives CASSPGWGELFF.

The sample holds a few counts of this clonotype. The chain uses TRBV28 and TRBJ2-7, with a possible D match to TRBD1 (5 bases). Germline V gives CDR1 MDHEN, CDR2 SYDVKM. Trimming removed 7 bases at V and 2 bases at J, with 15 bases between. The CDR3 is 14 amino acids. The CDR3 DNA sequence: TGTGCCAGCACCAGACAGATAAGCCCCTACGAGCAGTACTTC. Translation gives CASTRQISPYEQYF.